The 16 T cell receptor beta chains below all came from one sample that was sequenced in a study of cytomegalovirus exposure and HLA in healthy donors. Amplification used 60 Vbeta primers and 13 Jbeta primers. Sequencing was performed with immunoSEQ multiplex PCR; in TCRdb, only in-frame clones are kept and a portion is missing. This table holds some 150,000 clones, roughly 82% found once. The sample was PBMCs. The receptor set was obtained from a woman in her 30s in good health and CMV-seronegative.

The J gene is TRBJ2-7, the V gene TRBV29-1; TRBD1 agrees at 12 bases. Germline lookup yields CDR1 SQVTM and CDR2 ANQGSEA. Trimming removed 6 bases from V and 7 bases from J; junction bases left unmatched: 10. The CDR3 contains 14 residues. The CDR3 sequence is CSVETGTGGEEQYF. CDR3 nucleotides: TGCAGCGTAGAAACCGGGACAGGGGGCGAAGAGCAGTACTTC.

The rearrangement uses TRBV29-1 and TRBJ1-5; 7 bases are a match to TRBD1. CDR1 is SQVTM and CDR2 is ANQGSEA in the germline V gene. V gave up 8 bases and J gave up 2 bases; unmatched junction bases: 12. The CDR3 sequence is 15 residues long. CDR3 region: CSCTQTGDGNQPQHF. The CDR3 nucleotides read TGCAGCTGCACACAAACAGGGGACGGCAATCAGCCCCAGCATTTT. Together with reference TRBV29-1 and TRBJ1-5, the CDR3 gives the full variable domain: SAVISQKPSRDICQRGTSLTIQCQVDSQVTMMFWYRQQPGQSLTLIATANQGSEATYESGFVIDKFPISRPNLTFSTLTVSNMSPEDSSIYLCSCTQTGDGNQPQHFGDGTRLSIL.

With respect to this clone: The missing conserved phenylalanine or tryptophan at the end of this CDR3 makes a read error likely. The chain is built from TRBV7-2 and TRBJ2-7; D may be TRBD1 (7 bases). CDR1 and CDR2 from the germline V gene are SGHTA and FQGNSA. This CDR3 has 19 residues. The V end was cut by 7 bases, the J end by 4 bases, with 32 bases between. The CDR3 reads CASTPWRGQSGGTVYEQYL. The CDR3 nucleotides read TGTGCCAGCACCCCATGGAGGGGACAGAGCGGCGGGACAGTTTACGAGCAGTACCTC.

The chain uses TRBV10-3 and TRBJ1-1; weak D call: TRBD1 (6 bases). The germline V and J ends were trimmed by 7 bases and 5 bases, with 20 bases remaining between them. The CDR3 consists of 15 residues. CDR1 and CDR2 (germline): ENHRY, SYGVKD. The CDR3 DNA follows: TGTGCCATCAAATCGGACAGTATGACAAATACTGAAGCTTTCTTT. It encodes CAIKSDSMTNTEAFF.

CDR3 sequence: CASSTGGDNEQFF. The CDR3 nucleotides are TGTGCCAGCAGCACCGGGGGGGATAATGAGCAGTTCTTC. This chain joins TRBV13 and TRBJ2-1, with 8 nucleotides matching TRBD2. Per germline, CDR1 PRHDT and CDR2 FYEKMQ (reference sequence). There are 13 residues in the CDR3. The V and J ends lost 5 bases and 7 bases, in that order; junction bases with no gene match: 4.

This clone was counted between two and nine times. This rearrangement joins TRBV11-2 to TRBJ1-2; TRBD1 agrees at 9 bases. V lost 1 base, J lost 4 bases, and 7 bases stayed unmatched. Germline lookup yields CDR1 SGHAT and CDR2 FQNNGV. This CDR3 has 16 residues. CDR3 bases: TGTGCCAGCAGCTTAGTGACAGGGGGGCGTAGCTATGGCTACACCTTC. It encodes CASSLVTGGRSYGYTF.

The rearrangement joins TRBV19 to TRBJ1-2, with 8 bases lining up with TRBD1. V dropped 6 bases and J dropped 6; count of bases not matched to a gene: 15. Germline V gives CDR1 LNHDA, CDR2 SQIVND (reference sequence). The CDR3 sequence is 16 residues long. CDR3 nucleotides: TGTGCCAGTAGGCCACACCTCGGGACAGGCAGAGATGGCTACACCTTC. Translation gives CASRPHLGTGRDGYTF.

The V and J genes are TRBV5-5 and TRBJ2-3, with 9 bases identical to TRBD2. The CDR3 runs to 17 residues. V shed 0 bases and J 2 bases; nucleotides not matched to a gene: 7. Germline V gene lookup returns CDR1 SGHKS and CDR2 YYEKEE (reference sequence). The CDR3 here is CASSLGLGTSSTDTQYF. DNA of the CDR3: TGTGCCAGCAGCTTGGGGCTCGGGACTAGCTCCACAGATACGCAGTATTTT.

The V gene is TRBV30, the J gene TRBJ2-1; TRBD2 matches 10 bases. J was trimmed by 8 bases and V by 1 base; bases with no gene match: 8. Germline lookup yields CDR1 GTSNPN and CDR2 SVGIG (reference sequence). This CDR3 has 15 residues. The CDR3 is CAWSGGAGGHHEQFF. The CDR3 DNA reads as TGTGCCTGGAGTGGAGGAGCGGGAGGGCATCATGAGCAGTTCTTC.

Of note for this clone: The CDR3 ends on some other residue instead of the conserved phenylalanine or tryptophan, so this is likely a read error. The rearrangement joins TRBV19 to TRBJ2-3, with D perhaps TRBD1 (6 bases). This CDR3 comprises 15 residues. Germline V lookup: CDR1 LNHDA, CDR2 SQIVND (reference sequence). V gave up 7 bases and J gave up 3 bases, with 17 bases separating them. The CDR3 nucleotides read TGTGCCAGTAAGGGGCTGGACAGCGAGACAGATACGCAGTATCTT. Translation gives CASKGLDSETDTQYL.

J is TRBJ1-1 and V is TRBV2; D is ambiguous. The CDR3 is made up of 14 amino acids. In germline, CDR1 is SNHLY, CDR2 FYNNEI. V shed 7 bases and J shed 0 bases, with 12 bases lying between them. The CDR3 bases are TGTGCCAGCACGACGGGAGGGTTGAACACTGAAGCTTTCTTT. Its protein product is CASTTGGLNTEAFF.

This clone was detected only once. The chain links TRBV4-1 to TRBJ2-5; D possibly corresponds to TRBD2 (6 bases). CDR3 size: 14 residues. Deletions cut 2 bases from V and 4 bases from J, with 11 bases between. Germline V gene data show CDR1 as MGHRA and CDR2 as YSYEKL. CDR3 nucleotide sequence: TGCGCCAGCAGCCAATATTGGGGAGGAGAGACCCAGTACTTC. This translates into CASSQYWGGETQYF.

The chain couples TRBV13 to TRBJ1-2, with D possibly TRBD1 on 6 matching bases. Germline V CDR1 and CDR2: PRHDT, FYEKMQ (reference sequence). The CDR3 runs to 17 residues. Deletions cut 2 bases from V and 8 bases from J, with 24 bases between. The CDR3 nucleotides read TGTGCCAGCAGCTTAAGGGGGACAACATGGACTTCCGGGGGCTACACCTTC. Its translation is CASSLRGTTWTSGGYTF.

V is TRBV11-2 and J is TRBJ2-3; tentatively, D is TRBD2 (5 bases). Trimming removed 7 bases from V and 5 bases from J, with 13 bases in between. Germline CDR1 and CDR2: SGHAT and FQNNGV. The CDR3 spans 13 residues. The CDR3 region is CASNFAGGDTQYF. CDR3 DNA: TGTGCCAGCAACTTCGCGGGCGGAGATACGCAGTATTTT.

V is TRBV7-9 and J is TRBJ2-5; D possibly corresponds to TRBD1 (5 bases). Germline V CDR1 and CDR2: SEHNR, FQNEAQ (reference sequence). The CDR3 runs 14 residues. V shed 10 bases and J shed 4 bases, with 19 bases lying between them. The CDR3 is CATAWSMGRETQYF. The CDR3 region has the DNA TGTGCCACCGCGTGGTCTATGGGGCGAGAGACCCAGTACTTC. Variable domain in full (rest from reference TRBV7-9 and TRBJ2-5): DTGVSQNPRHKITKRGQNVTFRCDPISEHNRLYWYRQTLGQGPEFLTYFQNEAQLEKSRLLSDRFSAERPKGSFSTLEIQRTEQGDSAMYLCATAWSMGRETQYFGPGTRLLVL.

This clone has a single count. The chain couples TRBV7-8 to TRBJ2-7, with 7 bases lining up with TRBD2. This CDR3 contains 15 residues. Germline CDR1 reads SGHVS; CDR2 reads FQNEAQ. With 1 base clipped from V and 6 bases from J, the junction kept 9 bases outside the gene matches. The CDR3 loop reads CASSLVGGSWGEQYF. CDR3 sequence (DNA): TGTGCCAGCAGCTTAGTTGGCGGGAGCTGGGGCGAGCAGTACTTC. The entire variable domain, with the rest obtained from reference TRBV7-8 and TRBJ2-7, is as follows: GAGVSQSPRYKVAKRGQDVALRCDPISGHVSLFWYQQALGQGPEFLTYFQNEAQLDKSGLPSDRFFAERPEGSVSTLKIQRTQQEDSAVYLCASSLVGGSWGEQYFGPGTRLTVT.